This passage covers 17 T cell receptor beta chains from one sample sequenced in a study of shared clonotypes between healthy human individuals. The data were produced by immunoSEQ multiplex PCR, yet TCRdb's version contains in-frame clones alone and is incomplete. The top ten hold approximately 0.95% of the sample, which has approximately 1,000,000 clones, roughly 77% seen once. The sample taken for sequencing was memory CD4+ T cells from PBMCs. Subset noted: CD45RA-negative fraction. Receptors originate from a man younger than 35 in good health. Some clones in this sample may be carry-over from other donors' samples.

The chain joins TRBV28 to TRBJ2-7, with 10 bases that match TRBD1. This CDR3 spans 14 amino acids. CDR1 and CDR2 from the germline V gene are MDHEN and SYDVKM. After removal of 8 bases from V and 12 bases from J, the junction contained 16 bases not matched to a gene. In DNA form, the CDR3 reads TGTGCCAGCGAAAAAACGGGACAGGGGTCTTTTCGGTACTTC. Its translation is CASEKTGQGSFRYF.

This chain joins TRBV4-2 and TRBJ1-1; no definite D call. The germline gives CDR1 LGHNA, CDR2 YNFKEQ. V was shortened by 1 base and J by 2 bases, with 8 bases between the two germline ends. This CDR3 spans 14 amino acids. In DNA form, the CDR3 reads TGTGCCAGCAGCCAAGGAAGACAAAACACTGAAGCTTTCTTT. This codes for CASSQGRQNTEAFF.

This chain connects TRBV6-1 to TRBJ1-4; maybe TRBD1 (6 bases). The CDR3 covers 14 residues. The V gene's germline CDR1 is MNHNS and CDR2 SASEGT. The V gene lost 3 bases and the J gene lost 4 bases, with 9 bases spanning the gap. The chain's CDR3 is CASSDNRVNEKLFF. The CDR3 DNA reads as TGTGCCAGCAGTGATAACAGGGTTAATGAAAAACTGTTTTTT.

J is TRBJ1-1 and V is TRBV11-2; 7 positions agree with TRBD1. Germline lookup yields CDR1 SGHAT and CDR2 FQNNGV. Trimming took 5 bases from V and 0 from J; bases not matched to a gene: 6. The CDR3 is 15 amino acids. CDR3 in DNA: TGTGCCAGCAGCCAGATGACAGGGATGAACACTGAAGCTTTCTTT. As protein: CASSQMTGMNTEAFF.

Notes on this clone: Different DNA sequences within this sample yield the same CDR3. This rearrangement joins TRBV9 to TRBJ2-7, with TRBD2 matching 13 bases. Germline CDR1 and CDR2: SGDLS and YYNGEE. The J segment lost 4 bases and the V segment lost 0 bases, leaving 1 base of the junction unmatched. This CDR3 has 15 amino acids. The CDR3 DNA is TGTGCCAGCAGCGTAGGACTAGCGGGAGGATACGAGCAGTACTTC. As protein: CASSVGLAGGYEQYF.

The rearrangement links TRBV28 to TRBJ2-1; 8 positions agree with TRBD2. V gave up 1 base and J gave up 10 bases; unmatched junction bases: 12. This CDR3 has 16 residues. Germline CDR1 MDHEN, CDR2 SYDVKM. The CDR3 loop is CASSLSLIGRAGEQFF. Written as DNA, the CDR3 is TGTGCCAGCAGTTTATCCCTTATCGGGAGGGCCGGCGAGCAGTTCTTC.

V is TRBV5-1 and J is TRBJ2-5, with D unclear. V shed 4 bases and J shed 2 bases, with 9 bases lying between them. The V gene's germline CDR1 is SGHRS and CDR2 YFSETQ. This CDR3 has 13 residues. The CDR3 region is CASSGVGQETQYF. In DNA, the CDR3 is TGCGCCAGCAGCGGGGTAGGGCAAGAGACCCAGTACTTC.

The chain joins TRBV7-9 to TRBJ1-2, with D hard to call. Germline V gene data show CDR1 as SEHNR and CDR2 as FQNEAQ (reference sequence). The V end was cut by 4 bases, the J end by 8 bases, with 17 bases between. This CDR3 comprises 14 residues. CDR3 region: CASSSNDILRGYTF. As DNA, the CDR3 is TGTGCCAGCAGCTCCAACGACATCCTGAGGGGCTACACCTTC.

This clone has just one count. This sequence joins TRBV6-6 and TRBJ2-5; no firm D call. The germline CDR1 and CDR2 sequences are MNHNY and SVGAGI (reference sequence). The CDR3 extends over 14 amino acids. Trimming left V 4 bases short and J 0 bases short, with 9 bases between. The CDR3 bases are TGTGCCAGCAGTTTCTCAATGTACCAAGAGACCCAGTACTTC. Protein product: CASSFSMYQETQYF.

The chain is built from TRBV10-3 and TRBJ1-3, with D unresolved. Looked up from germline, CDR1 is ENHRY and CDR2 is SYGVKD. The CDR3 sequence is 13 residues long. The germline V and J ends were trimmed by 5 bases and 2 bases, with 7 bases remaining between them. CDR3 bases: TGTGCCATCAGTACAGAACCTGGAAACACCATATATTTT. Translating it yields CAISTEPGNTIYF.

The chain employs TRBV11-2 and TRBJ2-5; 7 nucleotides agree with TRBD2. Germline V lookup: CDR1 SGHAT, CDR2 FQNNGV. V shed 2 bases and J 2 bases; nucleotides not matched to a gene: 2. The CDR3 spans 14 residues. The CDR3 protein is CASSLILAQETQYF. Written as DNA, the CDR3 is TGTGCCAGCAGCTTAATACTAGCGCAAGAGACCCAGTACTTC.

The chain is built from TRBV11-3 and TRBJ2-3; TRBD1 might be the D (6 bases). The CDR3 length is 17 residues. V was shortened by 6 bases and J by 2 bases, with 21 bases between the two germline ends. Germline loops: CDR1 SGHNT, CDR2 YENEEA. The CDR3 loop reads CASSLGITGLVTDTQYF. CDR3 DNA: TGTGCCAGCAGTCTTGGGATTACAGGGTTAGTCACAGATACGCAGTATTTT.

The CDR3 reads CASTQWGAGTEAFF. The CDR3 nucleotides read TGTGCCAGCACCCAGTGGGGCGCTGGCACTGAAGCTTTCTTT. The chain employs TRBV27 and TRBJ1-1, with a weak D call TRBD1 (5 bases). This CDR3 has 14 residues. V was clipped by 7 bases and J by 4 bases, with 16 bases between them. Germline V CDR1 and CDR2: MNHEY, SMNVEV (reference sequence).

V and J are TRBV6-4 and TRBJ1-5; 7 bases align to TRBD1. Unmatched junction bases numbered 2, after V lost 2 bases and J lost 4 bases. Germline V gives CDR1 MRHNA, CDR2 SNTAGT. The CDR3 totals 14 residues. The CDR3 here is CASSDPGGNQPQHF. The CDR3 DNA reads TGTGCCAGCAGTGACCCAGGGGGAAATCAGCCCCAGCATTTT.

The rearrangement links TRBV7-3 to TRBJ1-4; 7 nucleotides line up with TRBD1. J gave up 5 bases and V 5 bases, and 2 bases lay outside the gene matches. The CDR3 loop spans 13 amino acids. Germline assignment: CDR1 SGHTA and CDR2 FQGTGA. The CDR3 spells CASSPDRNEKLFF. CDR3 DNA: TGTGCCAGCAGCCCGGACAGGAATGAAAAACTGTTTTTT. The variable domain in full, completed from reference TRBV7-3 and TRBJ1-4, reads GAGVSQTPSNKVTEKGKYVELRCDPISGHTALYWYRQSLGQGPEFLIYFQGTGAADDSGLPNDRFFAVRPEGSVSTLKIQRTERGDSAVYLCASSPDRNEKLFFGSGTQLSVL.

This clone appeared a few times. The chain is built from TRBV5-4 and TRBJ2-1; weak D call: TRBD2 (6 bases). V lost 6 bases and J lost 4, with 14 bases in between. Per germline, CDR1 SGHNT and CDR2 YYREEE (reference sequence). The CDR3 totals 14 residues. CDR3 sequence reads: CASTRAGGYNEQFF. The CDR3 coding sequence is TGTGCCAGCACCCGAGCGGGTGGGTACAATGAGCAGTTCTTC. The complete variable domain, with remaining parts taken from reference TRBV5-4 and TRBJ2-1, reads ETGVTQSPTHLIKTRGQQVTLRCSSQSGHNTVSWYQQALGQGPQFIFQYYREEENGRGNFPPRFSGLQFPNYSSELNVNALELDDSALYLCASTRAGGYNEQFFGPGTRLTVL.

With regard to this clone: Distinct nucleotide sequences in the sample also encode this CDR3. The rearrangement links TRBV5-4 to TRBJ2-7; no clear D. The V end lost 4 bases, the J end lost 3 bases, and 8 bases lay between the germline ends. This CDR3 has 12 amino acids. Germline CDR1 reads SGHNT; CDR2 reads YYREEE (reference sequence). The CDR3, as DNA: TGTGCCAGCAGCCTCAGGAGCTACGAGCAGTACTTC. As protein: CASSLRSYEQYF.